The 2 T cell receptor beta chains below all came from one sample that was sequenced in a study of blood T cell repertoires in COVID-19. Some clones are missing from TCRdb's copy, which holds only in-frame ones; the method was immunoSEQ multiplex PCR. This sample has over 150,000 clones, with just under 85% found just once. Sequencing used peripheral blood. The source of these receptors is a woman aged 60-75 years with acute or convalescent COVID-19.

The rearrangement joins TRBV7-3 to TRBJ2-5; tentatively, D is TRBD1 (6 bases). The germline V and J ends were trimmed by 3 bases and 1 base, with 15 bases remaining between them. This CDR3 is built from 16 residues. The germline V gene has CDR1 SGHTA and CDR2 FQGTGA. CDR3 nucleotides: TGTGCCAGCAGCTTTACTCCTGGACAGCCCCAAGAGACCCAGTACTTC. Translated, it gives CASSFTPGQPQETQYF.

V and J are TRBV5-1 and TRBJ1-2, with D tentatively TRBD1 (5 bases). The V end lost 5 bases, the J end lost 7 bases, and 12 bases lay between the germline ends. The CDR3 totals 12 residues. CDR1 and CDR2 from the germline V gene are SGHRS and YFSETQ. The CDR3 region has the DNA TGCGCCAGCAGAGGGGAATTTATTGGCTACACCTTC. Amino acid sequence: CASRGEFIGYTF.